The clone carrying this T cell receptor beta chain was picked up a small number of times. Its antigen is currently unknown. The record originates from a study of beta chain features in type 1 diabetes. Study background: No age, gender or cell yield differences were seen between patients and healthy donors.

Broader study findings: The naive, central memory and Treg TCRB repertoires of patients appeared to be more similar to one another than those of healthy donors. Moderate yet significant TCRB CDR3 shortening was seen in Type 1 diabetes patients in all four CD4+ subsets. Insertion counts at VDJ junctions were lower in type 1 diabetes patients, who also showed more deletions there.

Sequencing targeted expressed TCRB transcripts, as all isolated RNA had been reverse transcribed. Repertoires were generated with immunoSEQ multiplex PCR, while TCRdb's copy carries only in-frame clones and drops some. The sample lists fewer than 200,000 clones, about a tenth occurring once. In germline, CDR1 is SGDLS, CDR2 YYNGEE. The J segment lost 3 bases and the V segment lost 3 bases, leaving 2 bases of the junction unmatched. This CDR3 has 13 amino acids. What was sequenced was central memory CD4+ T cells from blood. The sequence was collected from a man aged 25-45 years with type 1 diabetes. The chain links TRBV9 to TRBJ1-2; 7 nucleotides match TRBD1. In nucleotides, the CDR3 is TGTGCCAGCAGCGCAGGGGGGTACTATGGCTACACCTTC. Its protein is CASSAGGYYGYTF.